Listed below are T cell receptor beta chains from one sample, sequenced in a study of blood T cell repertoires in COVID-19. Generated by immunoSEQ multiplex PCR, the TCRdb table keeps only in-frame clones and is missing some. The sample includes about 120,000 clones, 82% seen only once; the top ten take about 4.2%. Sequences were obtained from peripheral blood. These receptor sequences come from a woman in her 70s with acute or convalescent COVID-19. CDR3s include the opening cysteine and the closing phenylalanine or tryptophan. D genes are given only for firm matches. Clone size, where shown, is once, few, many, or a class for clones that have expanded.

clone_size: -
v_call: TRBV6-2/TRBV6-3
j_call: TRBJ1-2
d_call: -
cdr3_aa: CASSYAEASYGYTF
cdr3_nt: TGTGCCAGCAGTTACGCAGAGGCGTCCTATGGCTACACCTTC

clone_size: -
v_call: TRBV5-1
j_call: TRBJ1-3
d_call: TRBD1
cdr3_aa: CASSLGTAGNTIYF
cdr3_nt: TGCGCCAGCAGCCTCGGGACAGCTGGAAACACCATATATTTT

clone_size: -
v_call: TRBV11-3
j_call: TRBJ1-3
d_call: TRBD1
cdr3_aa: CASSRTTGAGNTIYF
cdr3_nt: TGTGCCAGCAGCCGCACGACAGGGGCTGGAAACACCATATATTTT

clone_size: -
v_call: TRBV6-1
j_call: TRBJ1-5
d_call: TRBD1
cdr3_aa: CASSVAGTGGIQPQHF
cdr3_nt: TGTGCCAGCAGTGTTGCCGGGACAGGGGGAATTCAGCCCCAGCATTTT

clone_size: -
v_call: TRBV19
j_call: TRBJ1-2
d_call: TRBD1
cdr3_aa: CASSTGTGGANYGYTF
cdr3_nt: TGTGCCAGTAGTACCGGGACAGGGGGAGCTAACTATGGCTACACCTTC

clone_size: -
v_call: TRBV5-6
j_call: TRBJ1-4
d_call: -
cdr3_aa: CASSLASGKLFF
cdr3_nt: TGTGCCAGCAGCTTGGCATCAGGGAAACTGTTTTTT

clone_size: few
v_call: TRBV30
j_call: TRBJ1-5
d_call: -
cdr3_aa: CAWSMVQGGQPQHF
cdr3_nt: TGTGCCTGGAGTATGGTGCAGGGCGGTCAGCCCCAGCATTTT

clone_size: once
v_call: TRBV19
j_call: TRBJ2-5
d_call: TRBD2
cdr3_aa: CASSIGLAENQETQYF
cdr3_nt: TGTGCCAGTAGTATAGGCCTAGCGGAGAACCAAGAGACCCAGTACTTC

clone_size: -
v_call: TRBV5-6
j_call: TRBJ1-1
d_call: -
cdr3_aa: CASSSRSLTGAFF
cdr3_nt: TGTGCCAGCAGCTCCAGGTCCCTCACAGGAGCTTTCTTT

clone_size: once
v_call: TRBV24-1
j_call: TRBJ2-5
d_call: -
cdr3_aa: CATQPAEAPGETQYF
cdr3_nt: TGTGCCACCCAGCCGGCCGAGGCTCCGGGGGAGACCCAGTACTTC

clone_size: -
v_call: TRBV5-5
j_call: TRBJ1-3
d_call: TRBD1
cdr3_aa: CASSRTGDSGNTIYF
cdr3_nt: TGTGCCAGCAGCAGGACAGGAGACTCTGGAAACACCATATATTTT

clone_size: once
v_call: TRBV7-9
j_call: TRBJ1-2
d_call: -
cdr3_aa: CASSPDGPNYGYTF
cdr3_nt: TGTGCCAGCAGCCCCGATGGGCCGAACTATGGCTACACCTTC

clone_size: few
v_call: TRBV6-6
j_call: TRBJ1-5
d_call: TRBD1
cdr3_aa: CASSYGDRQPQHF
cdr3_nt: TGTGCCAGCAGTTACGGGGACAGGCAGCCCCAGCATTTT

clone_size: -
v_call: TRBV3-1/TRBV3-2
j_call: TRBJ1-2
d_call: TRBD1
cdr3_aa: CASSQRDRFFGYTF
cdr3_nt: TGTGCCAGCAGCCAAAGGGACAGATTCTTCGGCTACACCTTC

clone_size: -
v_call: TRBV5-4
j_call: TRBJ2-7
d_call: TRBD1
cdr3_aa: CASSLLPTGGRLYEQYF
cdr3_nt: TGTGCCAGCAGCTTACTACCAACAGGGGGCAGGCTCTACGAGCAGTACTTC

clone_size: -
v_call: TRBV12-3/TRBV12-4
j_call: TRBJ1-1
d_call: -
cdr3_aa: CASSLRQNTEAFF
cdr3_nt: TGTGCCAGCAGTCTACGACAGAACACTGAAGCTTTCTTT

clone_size: -
v_call: TRBV6-6
j_call: TRBJ1-2
d_call: -
cdr3_aa: CASRPMGGGYGYTF
cdr3_nt: TGTGCCAGCAGACCCATGGGGGGAGGCTATGGCTACACCTTC

clone_size: once
v_call: TRBV19
j_call: TRBJ1-3
d_call: -
cdr3_aa: CASSMEGVRSGNTIYF
cdr3_nt: TGTGCCAGTAGTATGGAAGGGGTTCGTTCTGGAAACACCATATATTTT

clone_size: -
v_call: TRBV5-1
j_call: TRBJ2-5
d_call: TRBD1
cdr3_aa: CASSGGQGETQYF
cdr3_nt: TGCGCCAGCAGCGGGGGACAGGGGGAGACCCAGTACTTC

clone_size: few
v_call: TRBV28
j_call: TRBJ2-5
d_call: TRBD2
cdr3_aa: CASSWEGIPETQYF
cdr3_nt: TGTGCCAGCAGTTGGGAGGGGATCCCAGAGACCCAGTACTTC

clone_size: -
v_call: TRBV12-3/TRBV12-4
j_call: TRBJ1-5
d_call: -
cdr3_aa: CASSSINQPQHF
cdr3_nt: TGTGCCAGCAGTTCTATTAATCAGCCCCAGCATTTT

clone_size: -
v_call: TRBV11-3
j_call: TRBJ1-6
d_call: -
cdr3_aa: CASSLGGLPFVLHF
cdr3_nt: TGTGCCAGCAGCTTGGGGGGGTTGCCCTTTGTCCTCCACTTT

clone_size: -
v_call: TRBV5-1
j_call: TRBJ2-2
d_call: TRBD2
cdr3_aa: CASCRLAANTGELFF
cdr3_nt: TGCGCCAGCTGCCGGCTAGCGGCGAACACCGGGGAGCTGTTTTTT

clone_size: -
v_call: TRBV3-1/TRBV3-2
j_call: TRBJ2-3
d_call: TRBD2
cdr3_aa: CAAGGGYTDTQYF
cdr3_nt: TGTGCCGCGGGCGGGGGGTACACAGATACGCAGTATTTT

clone_size: -
v_call: TRBV19
j_call: TRBJ2-1
d_call: TRBD2
cdr3_aa: CASSIGSGTYNEQFF
cdr3_nt: TGTGCCAGTAGTATAGGAAGCGGGACCTACAATGAGCAGTTCTTC

clone_size: -
v_call: TRBV30
j_call: TRBJ2-5
d_call: -
cdr3_aa: CARSWGDQETQYF
cdr3_nt: TGTGCCAGAAGTTGGGGGGACCAAGAGACCCAGTACTTC

clone_size: -
v_call: TRBV15
j_call: TRBJ2-5
d_call: TRBD2
cdr3_aa: CATSARPLERGGPQYF
cdr3_nt: TGTGCCACCAGCGCCCGCCCCTTGGAGCGGGGGGGGCCCCAGTACTTC

clone_size: -
v_call: TRBV19
j_call: TRBJ2-2
d_call: TRBD2
cdr3_aa: CASSESGGGTGELFF
cdr3_nt: TGTGCCAGTAGTGAATCGGGCGGGGGAACCGGGGAGCTGTTTTTT

clone_size: -
v_call: TRBV10-2
j_call: TRBJ2-3
d_call: TRBD2
cdr3_aa: CASSVRGLAGGTDTQYF
cdr3_nt: TGCGCCAGCAGTGTCCGTGGACTAGCGGGGGGGACAGATACGCAGTATTTT

clone_size: -
v_call: TRBV9
j_call: TRBJ1-2
d_call: -
cdr3_aa: CASSVDSYGYTF
cdr3_nt: TGTGCCAGCAGCGTCGACAGTTATGGCTACACCTTC

clone_size: -
v_call: TRBV19
j_call: TRBJ1-1
d_call: -
cdr3_aa: CASRLTANTEAFF
cdr3_nt: TGTGCCAGTAGACTGACAGCGAACACTGAAGCTTTCTTT

clone_size: -
v_call: TRBV6-1
j_call: TRBJ1-3
d_call: TRBD1
cdr3_aa: CASSVRDRGGSGNTIYF
cdr3_nt: TGTGCCAGCAGTGTCCGCGACAGGGGAGGCTCTGGAAACACCATATATTTT

clone_size: -
v_call: TRBV29-1
j_call: TRBJ2-7
d_call: -
cdr3_aa: CSVGGGHLSYEQYF
cdr3_nt: TGCAGCGTTGGGGGGGGCCACCTCTCCTACGAGCAGTACTTC

clone_size: once
v_call: TRBV18
j_call: TRBJ2-5
d_call: -
cdr3_aa: CASSPYQETQYF
cdr3_nt: TGTGCCAGCTCACCCTACCAAGAGACCCAGTACTTC

clone_size: -
v_call: TRBV10-3
j_call: TRBJ2-1
d_call: -
cdr3_aa: CAISEQGSYNEQFF
cdr3_nt: TGTGCCATCAGTGAACAGGGCTCCTACAATGAGCAGTTCTTC

clone_size: -
v_call: TRBV11-3
j_call: TRBJ1-2
d_call: TRBD1
cdr3_aa: CASSSSGQANYGYTF
cdr3_nt: TGTGCCAGCAGCTCATCAGGACAGGCGAACTATGGCTACACCTTC

clone_size: -
v_call: TRBV18
j_call: TRBJ2-1
d_call: -
cdr3_aa: CASSPPRLAVNEQFF
cdr3_nt: TGTGCCAGCTCACCACCGCGTCTAGCAGTCAATGAGCAGTTCTTC

clone_size: -
v_call: TRBV10-1
j_call: TRBJ2-2
d_call: TRBD1
cdr3_aa: CASRAGGTGELFF
cdr3_nt: TGCGCCAGCAGGGCAGGGGGCACCGGGGAGCTGTTTTTT

clone_size: once
v_call: TRBV19
j_call: TRBJ2-1
d_call: TRBD1
cdr3_aa: CASSVQGGSYNEQFF
cdr3_nt: TGTGCCAGTAGCGTACAGGGGGGCTCCTACAATGAGCAGTTCTTC

clone_size: -
v_call: TRBV4-3
j_call: TRBJ2-3
d_call: -
cdr3_aa: CASSQVGVVGTDTQYF
cdr3_nt: TGCGCCAGCAGCCAAGTCGGGGTGGTTGGCACAGATACGCAGTATTTT

clone_size: -
v_call: TRBV9
j_call: TRBJ1-1
d_call: TRBD1
cdr3_aa: CASSAETGGHEAFF
cdr3_nt: TGTGCCAGCAGCGCCGAGACAGGGGGCCATGAAGCTTTCTTT

clone_size: -
v_call: TRBV3-1/TRBV3-2
j_call: TRBJ2-1
d_call: TRBD1
cdr3_aa: CASSQAGAGGHKQFF
cdr3_nt: TGTGCCAGCAGCCAAGCAGGGGCAGGGGGCCATAAGCAGTTCTTC

clone_size: -
v_call: TRBV4-3
j_call: TRBJ2-3
d_call: TRBD2
cdr3_aa: CASSQGGGSGAWVTDTQYF
cdr3_nt: TGCGCCAGCAGCCAAGGGGGTGGTAGCGGGGCGTGGGTCACAGATACGCAGTATTTT

clone_size: -
v_call: TRBV5-1
j_call: TRBJ1-3
d_call: -
cdr3_aa: CASSLAGYGNTIYF
cdr3_nt: TGCGCCAGCAGCTTGGCAGGGTATGGAAACACCATATATTTT

clone_size: few
v_call: TRBV5-8
j_call: TRBJ2-3
d_call: TRBD2
cdr3_aa: CASSLGTSGGGTDTQYF
cdr3_nt: TGTGCCAGCAGCCTGGGGACTAGCGGGGGGGGCACAGATACGCAGTATTTT

clone_size: -
v_call: TRBV5-3
j_call: TRBJ1-2
d_call: TRBD1
cdr3_aa: CARSLAPDRGLNYGYTF
cdr3_nt: TGTGCCAGAAGCTTGGCCCCGGACAGGGGGCTTAACTATGGCTACACCTTC

clone_size: once
v_call: TRBV5-6
j_call: TRBJ1-6
d_call: TRBD1
cdr3_aa: CASSQDRRYNSPLHF
cdr3_nt: TGTGCCAGCAGCCAGGACAGGCGATATAATTCACCCCTCCACTTT

clone_size: -
v_call: TRBV29-1
j_call: TRBJ2-5
d_call: TRBD2
cdr3_aa: CSVLPSGGRGETQYF
cdr3_nt: TGCAGCGTTCTTCCTAGCGGGGGCCGGGGAGAGACCCAGTACTTC

clone_size: -
v_call: TRBV27
j_call: TRBJ1-1
d_call: TRBD1
cdr3_aa: CASSLYGQGATEAFF
cdr3_nt: TGTGCCAGCAGTTTATACGGACAGGGTGCCACTGAAGCTTTCTTT

clone_size: many
v_call: TRBV4-3
j_call: TRBJ1-2
d_call: -
cdr3_aa: CASSQDWQGPYYGYTF
cdr3_nt: TGCGCCAGCAGCCAAGATTGGCAGGGGCCCTATTATGGCTACACCTTC

clone_size: -
v_call: TRBV4-1
j_call: TRBJ1-1
d_call: -
cdr3_aa: CASRGRTTNTEAFF
cdr3_nt: TGCGCCAGCAGGGGGCGGACAACTAACACTGAAGCTTTCTTT

clone_size: -
v_call: TRBV5-5
j_call: TRBJ1-1
d_call: -
cdr3_aa: CASTLQGPPAEAFF
cdr3_nt: TGTGCCAGCACCCTACAGGGACCACCGGCTGAAGCTTTCTTT

clone_size: many
v_call: TRBV19
j_call: TRBJ1-5
d_call: -
cdr3_aa: CASSSGEWGHSNQPQHF
cdr3_nt: TGTGCCAGTAGTTCGGGCGAATGGGGACATAGCAATCAGCCCCAGCATTTT